This TCR beta chain was retrieved from a study of blood T cell repertoires in COVID-19. V was trimmed by 0 bases and J by 2 bases, leaving 17 bases between them. The CDR3 contains 17 residues. The germline gives CDR1 SGHNT, CDR2 YYREEE (reference sequence). This clone was seen a handful of times. Repertoires were generated with immunoSEQ multiplex PCR, while TCRdb's copy carries only in-frame clones and drops some. The table includes under 250,000 clones, 80% to 95% detected once. The J gene is TRBJ1-2, the V gene TRBV5-4, with D possibly TRBD1 on 6 matching bases. Sequencing was carried out using peripheral blood. This clonotype was obtained from a man in his 60s with COVID-19, enrolled during active disease. Written as DNA, the CDR3 is TGTGCCAGCAGCTTGGGGGGATCCGGGACACCGAACTATGGCTACACCTTC. Its translation: CASSLGGSGTPNYGYTF.